The clone carrying this T cell receptor beta chain came up many times. What it binds is not known. These data originate in a study of early T cells in non-severe SARS-CoV-2 infection. Attachment of unique molecular identifiers to individual cDNA molecules was performed. TCRdb ran MiXCR on the 5' RACE reads and lists one entry per CDR3 protein. This sample carries around 77,000 distinct CDR3 sequences, roughly 9.1% of them seen once, and the ten largest clones take 6% to 8%. Overall study findings and caveats: VDJdb-based matching was biased toward anti-spike CD8 responses and missed private and CD4 specificities.

The CDR3 spans 16 residues. V was cut by 0 bases and J by 0 bases, with 12 bases left in between. CDR1 is GTSNPN, CDR2 SVGIG, per germline (reference sequence). The gene calls are TRBV30 and TRBJ2-1, with D uncertain. Sequencing used whole blood, obtained at baseline. This clonotype originated in an adult who was a healthcare worker with PCR-confirmed SARS-CoV-2 infection or an uninfected control (not recorded which). The CDR3 DNA follows: TGTGCCTGGAGTGTACTGGGTTCGAGCTCCTACAATGAGCAGTTCTTC. This codes for CAWSVLGSSSYNEQFF. Full variable domain (remainder filled in from reference TRBV30 and TRBJ2-1): SQTIHQWPATLVQPVGSPLSLECTVEGTSNPNLYWYRQAAGRGLQLLFYSVGIGQISSEVPQNLSASRPQDRQFILSSKKLLLSDSGFYLCAWSVLGSSSYNEQFFGPGTRLTVL.